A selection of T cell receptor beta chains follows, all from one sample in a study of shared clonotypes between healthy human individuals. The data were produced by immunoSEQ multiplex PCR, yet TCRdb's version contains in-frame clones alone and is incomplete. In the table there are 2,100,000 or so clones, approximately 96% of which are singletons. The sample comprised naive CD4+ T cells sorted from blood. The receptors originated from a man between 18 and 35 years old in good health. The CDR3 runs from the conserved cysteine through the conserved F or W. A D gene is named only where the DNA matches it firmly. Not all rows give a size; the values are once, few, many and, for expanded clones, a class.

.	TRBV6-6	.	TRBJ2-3	TGTGCCAGCCTTCCAGTAGGCACAGATACGCAGTATTTT	CASLPVGTDTQYF
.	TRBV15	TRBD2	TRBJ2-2	TGTGCCACCAGCAGAGTTGGGTCGGGACTAGCGGGAGATAACACCGGGGAGCTGTTTTTT	CATSRVGSGLAGDNTGELFF
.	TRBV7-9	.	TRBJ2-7	TGTGCCAGCAGCTTATCAGGGTTCGGGCAGTACTTC	CASSLSGFGQYF
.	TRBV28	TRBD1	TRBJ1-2	TGTGCCAGCAGTCCGACAGGGACCTATGGCTACACCTTC	CASSPTGTYGYTF
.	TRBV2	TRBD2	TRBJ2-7	TGTGCCAGCAGCGGAGCGGGAGTCGGCGAGCAGTACTTC	CASSGAGVGEQYF
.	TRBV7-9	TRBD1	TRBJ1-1	TGTGCCAGCAGCCTATCTGGGACAGGGGACACTGAAGCTTTCTTT	CASSLSGTGDTEAFF
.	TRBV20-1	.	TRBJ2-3	TGCAGTGCTAAGGTCCGAGATACGCAGTATTTT	CSAKVRDTQYF
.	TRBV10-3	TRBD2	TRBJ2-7	TGTGCCATCAGCCCCGGGACTAGCGGGTCCTACGAGCAGTACTTC	CAISPGTSGSYEQYF
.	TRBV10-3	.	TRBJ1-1	TGTGCCATCGCAGGGCCTATGAACACTGAAGCTTTCTTT	CAIAGPMNTEAFF
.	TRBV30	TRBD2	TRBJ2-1	TGTGCCTGGAGTCCCTGGACTAGCGGGAGGGAAATGGGGAATGAGCAGTTCTTC	CAWSPWTSGREMGNEQFF
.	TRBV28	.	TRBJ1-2	TGTGCCAGCAGCCACAACAAGGGGGGAAACACCTTC	CASSHNKGGNTF
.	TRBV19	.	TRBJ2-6	TGTGCCAGTAGTGGGTTCCAGAACTACGGGGTCGGTGGGGCCAACGTCCTGACTTTC	CASSGFQNYGVGGANVLTF
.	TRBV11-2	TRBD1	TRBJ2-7	TGTGCCAGCAGCCCTGTGGGGACAGGGGTCTACGAGCAGTACTTC	CASSPVGTGVYEQYF
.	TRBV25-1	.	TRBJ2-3	TGTGCCAGCAGTGAATCTCAAGGACGAGGAGGGACAGATACGCAGTATTTT	CASSESQGRGGTDTQYF
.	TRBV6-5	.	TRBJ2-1	TGTGCCAGCAGTAACCTCAATGAGCAGTTCTTC	CASSNLNEQFF
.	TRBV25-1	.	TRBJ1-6	TGTGCCAGCAGTGATGGGCAGCAGCCGAATTCACCCCTCCACTTT	CASSDGQQPNSPLHF
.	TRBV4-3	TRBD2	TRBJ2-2	TGCGCCAGCAGCCGGGACGGGACTACCAACACCGGGGAGCTGTTTTTT	CASSRDGTTNTGELFF
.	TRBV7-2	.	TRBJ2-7	TGTGCCAGCAGCTTAGTACCCAGCTACGAGCAGTACTTC	CASSLVPSYEQYF
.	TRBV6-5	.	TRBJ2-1	TGTGCCAGCAGCCCCCGTGAGGGCCCCTACAATGAGCAGTTCTTC	CASSPREGPYNEQFF
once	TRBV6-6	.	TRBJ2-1	TGTGCCAGCAGTTACTCGCCAATCGATGAGCAGTTCTTC	CASSYSPIDEQFF
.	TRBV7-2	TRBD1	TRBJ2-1	TGTGCCAGCAGATCCGGGACAGTAAACAATGAGCAGTTCTTC	CASRSGTVNNEQFF
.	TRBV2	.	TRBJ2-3	TGTGCCAGCAGTGAAGTTGGCGGGAACACAGATACGCAGTATTTT	CASSEVGGNTDTQYF